These T cell receptor beta chains were read from a single sample in a study of cytomegalovirus exposure and HLA in healthy donors. Produced via immunoSEQ multiplex PCR; TCRdb's table is partial and in-frame only. The sample yields 99,000 or so clones, approximately 83% seen once. The sequenced sample was PBMCs. These TCRs come from a female donor in good health and CMV-seropositive. CDR3s include the opening cysteine and the closing phenylalanine or tryptophan. D genes are given only for firm matches. The size field is filled for only some rows; it gives once, few, many or a size class.

NA	TRBV7-6	TRBD2	TRBJ2-7	TGTGCCAGCAGCCCGTATGAGCGGGAGGGTTACGAGCAGTACTTC	CASSPYEREGYEQYF
once	TRBV5-4	TRBD1	TRBJ1-2	TGTGCCAGCAGCAGCGGGACAGGGGGCTATGGCTACACCTTC	CASSSGTGGYGYTF
NA	TRBV5-8	TRBD1	TRBJ2-2	TGTGCCAGCAGCTTAGCCACAGGGGAGAACACCGGGGAGCTGTTTTTT	CASSLATGENTGELFF
NA	TRBV6-5	TRBD1	TRBJ1-4	TGTGCCAGCAGGGGGACAGGGGTTGAAAAACTGTTTTTT	CASRGTGVEKLFF
NA	TRBV4-1	TRBD2	TRBJ2-5	TGCGCCAGCAGCCAAGAACGGAGCGGGGGGCCCGAAGAGACCCAGTACTTC	CASSQERSGGPEETQYF
NA	TRBV15	NA	TRBJ2-7	TGTGCCACCAGGGCCCTCTCCTACGAGCAGTACTTC	CATRALSYEQYF
NA	TRBV7-6	TRBD1	TRBJ1-1	TGTGCCAGCAGCGCTCTACAGGGGGGGACTGAAGCTTTCTTT	CASSALQGGTEAFF
NA	TRBV6-5	NA	TRBJ2-1	TGTGCCAGCAGTTACGCACTGCCCTCCTACAATGAGCAGTTCTTC	CASSYALPSYNEQFF
few	TRBV2	NA	TRBJ1-1	TGTGCCAGCAGTATACGGACATCCTGGAACACTGAAGCTTTCTTT	CASSIRTSWNTEAFF
NA	TRBV25-1	NA	TRBJ1-1	TGTGCCAGCATCCCCCCGGGATTCTACACTGAAGCTTTCTTT	CASIPPGFYTEAFF
few	TRBV4-2	TRBD1	TRBJ1-5	TGTGCCAGCAGCCAAGAAACAGGGGTTTGGCCCCAGCATTTT	CASSQETGVWPQHF
NA	TRBV27	NA	TRBJ1-1	TGTGCCAGCAGTTTATCAGCGGTCACTGAAGCTTTCTTT	CASSLSAVTEAFF
NA	TRBV15	TRBD1	TRBJ1-4	TGTGCCACCAGCAGCGGACAGGGGGATAATGAAAAACTGTTTTTT	CATSSGQGDNEKLFF
NA	TRBV5-4	NA	TRBJ2-1	TGTGCCAGCAGCTCGAGGGGGGGCTCCTACAATGAGCAGTTCTTC	CASSSRGGSYNEQFF
NA	TRBV7-9	TRBD2	TRBJ2-1	TGTGCCAGCAGCTTAGGAACTAGCGGCCCCTCCTACAATGAGCAGTTCTTC	CASSLGTSGPSYNEQFF
NA	TRBV4-1	NA	TRBJ2-1	TGCGCCAGCAGCCAGGGCCCCTACAATGAGCAGTTCTTC	CASSQGPYNEQFF
NA	TRBV2	TRBD2	TRBJ2-5	TGTGCCAGCAGTGACATCCCTAGCGGGATGGGAGGGGAGACCCAGTACTTC	CASSDIPSGMGGETQYF
NA	TRBV6-1	NA	TRBJ1-2	TGTGCCAGCAGTGAACGAAACGGAGGGTCGGCTGGCTACACCTTC	CASSERNGGSAGYTF
NA	TRBV10-2	TRBD2	TRBJ2-3	TGCGCCAGCAGTGAGCTAGCCTTCGGACTAGCGGGGGGGCTTATCACAGATACGCAGTATTTT	CASSELAFGLAGGLITDTQYF
NA	TRBV7-9	TRBD1	TRBJ1-2	TGTGCCAGCAGCGAACAGGGGGCTCCTAACTATGGCTACACCTTC	CASSEQGAPNYGYTF
few	TRBV5-1	NA	TRBJ1-2	TGCGCCAGCAGCCTTAGCGCTACGGGACTTCGCGTCGTAGGCGGCTACACCTTC	CASSLSATGLRVVGGYTF
NA	TRBV4-1	NA	TRBJ2-7	TGCGCCAGCAGCCAAGGAGGGCGGGGTTCCTACGAGCAGTACTTC	CASSQGGRGSYEQYF
once	TRBV10-2	NA	TRBJ2-1	TGCGCCAGCACACAAAAAAAGGGGGGGCGGGGCCATGAGCAGTTCTTC	CASTQKKGGRGHEQFF
NA	TRBV7-8	TRBD1	TRBJ1-2	TGTGCCAGCAGCTTAGTTGAGGGGGCAGGCGGCTACACCTTC	CASSLVEGAGGYTF
few	TRBV5-1	TRBD1	TRBJ1-4	TGCGCCAGCAGCTTGGTAGGACAGGAGATGAATGAAAAACTGTTTTTT	CASSLVGQEMNEKLFF
NA	TRBV4-1	NA	TRBJ1-1	TGCGCCAGCAGCCAAGTCTCGGGGAACACTGAAGCTTTCTTT	CASSQVSGNTEAFF
NA	TRBV5-6	TRBD2	TRBJ2-1	TGTGCCAGCAGCTTGACCGGGAGGGGGTTCAATGAGCAGTTCTTC	CASSLTGRGFNEQFF
few	TRBV5-1	TRBD1	TRBJ2-1	TGCGCCAGCAGCTTGCCACCGGGGACAGGACCTAACAATGAGCAGTTCTTC	CASSLPPGTGPNNEQFF